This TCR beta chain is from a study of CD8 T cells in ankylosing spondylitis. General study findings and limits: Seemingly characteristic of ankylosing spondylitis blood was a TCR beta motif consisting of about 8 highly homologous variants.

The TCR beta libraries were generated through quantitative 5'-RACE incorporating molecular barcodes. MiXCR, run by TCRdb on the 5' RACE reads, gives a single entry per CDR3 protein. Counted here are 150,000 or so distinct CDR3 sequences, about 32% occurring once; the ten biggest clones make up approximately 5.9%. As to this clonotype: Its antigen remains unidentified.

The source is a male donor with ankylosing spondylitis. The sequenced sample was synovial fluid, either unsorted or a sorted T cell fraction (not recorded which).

Here the CDR3 reads CASSPIGQGKAFF. DNA of the CDR3: TGTGCCAGCAGCCCCATAGGACAGGGTAAAGCTTTCTTT. This rearrangement joins TRBV6-1 to TRBJ1-1; 8 nucleotides match TRBD1. The CDR3 is 13 residues long. J gave up 9 bases and V 6 bases, and 9 bases lay outside the gene matches. Germline V gene lookup returns CDR1 MNHNS and CDR2 SASEGT.